The next 20 T cell receptor beta chains were all read from a single sample in a study of healthy donors' naive CD4 and CD8 T cells (dated by TCRdb to between 2015 and 2017). The listed sequencing device is 454 GS FLX Titanium. A previously published linear amplification protocol was used to build the TCR libraries, starting from approximately 460 ng of total RNA. Using fastp at Q25 and MiXCR, TCRdb reprocessed the public reads and kept productive beta chains. Identical CDR3 proteins give one entry, which carries the most common genes and DNA. The sample table holds 180,000 or so distinct CDR3 sequences, of which about four fifths were seen once. 2% to 2.5% of the sample is in the top ten clones. Sequencing used naive CD4+ and CD8+ T cells sorted from blood, pooled from several donors. Reading the label with the study, this specimen's cell subset or site is: FACS-sorted naive CD4+ (CD45RO-CD45RA+) and naive CD8+ (CD45RA+CD27bright) T cells. The receptors originated from a pool of human donors in good health; the sample pools cells from several healthy donors.

This clonotype has just a few counts. J is TRBJ2-7 and V is TRBV29-1; D not resolved. Per germline, CDR1 SQVTM and CDR2 ANQGSEA. The CDR3 totals 13 residues. V dropped 5 bases and J dropped 5 bases, with 16 bases sitting between them. The CDR3 region has the DNA TGCAGCGTTCGGGCATTCAATTCCAACGAGCAGTACTTC. The encoded protein is CSVRAFNSNEQYF.

The V call is TRBV13, the J call TRBJ2-7; D possibly corresponds to TRBD2 (5 bases). The CDR3 runs to 14 residues. The germline CDR1 and CDR2 sequences are PRHDT and FYEKMQ (reference sequence). V was trimmed by 3 bases and J by 5 bases, leaving 14 bases between them. The CDR3 coding sequence is TGTGCCAGCAGCTTCTCCGGGGAACCCCACGAGCAGTACTTC. Amino acid sequence: CASSFSGEPHEQYF.

A single count supports this clonotype. The CDR3 loop is CAWSVSLAGTGELFF. CDR3 DNA: TGTGCCTGGAGTGTGTCACTAGCGGGCACCGGGGAGCTGTTTTTT. The rearrangement joins TRBV30 to TRBJ2-2; 9 nucleotides align to TRBD2. V trimming: 0 bases; J trimming: 4 bases; junction bases outside the gene matches: 3. Germline loops: CDR1 GTSNPN, CDR2 SVGIG (reference sequence). The CDR3 runs 15 residues.

The J gene is TRBJ1-3, the V gene TRBV29-1; possible D gene TRBD1, 5 bases. CDR1 and CDR2 from the germline V gene are SQVTM and ANQGSEA. CDR3 length: 12 residues. The ends were cut back, 5 bases at V and 6 bases at J, with 11 bases in the middle. This CDR3 reads CSVLEGINTIYF. The CDR3 DNA reads as TGCAGCGTTTTGGAGGGGATAAACACCATATATTTT.

The chain is built from TRBV19 and TRBJ2-3; 9 bases agree with TRBD2. Per the germline V gene, CDR1 is LNHDA and CDR2 is SQIVND (reference sequence). V shed 11 bases, J shed 4 bases, and the junction held 10 bases outside the gene matches. CDR3 length: 14 amino acids. The CDR3 spells CASRGTSWSDTQYF. The CDR3, as DNA: TGTGCCTCCAGGGGGACTAGCTGGTCAGATACGCAGTATTTT.

The V call is TRBV11-1, the J call TRBJ1-5, with 9 nucleotides matching TRBD1. CDR1 and CDR2 (germline): SGHAT, FQDESV (reference sequence). The CDR3 consists of 16 residues. Germline trimming cut 2 bases from V and 6 bases from J; bases unmatched to any gene: 8. CDR3 amino acids: CASSLRDRVWSQPQHF. CDR3 nucleotides: TGTGCCAGCAGCTTACGGGACAGGGTGTGGAGTCAGCCCCAGCATTTT.

This clonotype was recorded only once. This sequence joins TRBV30 and TRBJ1-1, with TRBD1 identical over 8 bases. The trim removed 8 bases at V and 3 bases at J, leaving 17 bases unmatched. Germline V lookup: CDR1 GTSNPN, CDR2 SVGIG (reference sequence). The CDR3 contains 16 residues. The CDR3 DNA reads TGTGCCATAAAGGACAGGGATATTTCGGCGGACACTGAAGCTTTCTTT. Its translation: CAIKDRDISADTEAFF. Complete variable domain (other parts from reference TRBV30 and TRBJ1-1): SQTIHQWPATLVQPVGSPLSLECTVEGTSNPNLYWYRQAAGRGLQLLFYSVGIGQISSEVPQNLSASRPQDRQFILSSKKLLLSDSGFYLCAIKDRDISADTEAFFGQGTRLTVV.

The rearrangement uses TRBV29-1 and TRBJ1-2, with 7 positions matching TRBD1. The length of the CDR3 is 16 residues. Trimming removed 0 bases from V and 8 bases from J; junction bases left unmatched: 15. From germline, CDR1 is SQVTM and CDR2 ANQGSEA. The CDR3 bases are TGCAGCGTTGAAGATCGAGCGACAGGGATAAACCAAGGCTACACCTTC. Encoded protein: CSVEDRATGINQGYTF. The full variable domain, completed using reference TRBV29-1 and TRBJ1-2, is SAVISQKPSRDICQRGTSLTIQCQVDSQVTMMFWYRQQPGQSLTLIATANQGSEATYESGFVIDKFPISRPNLTFSTLTVSNMSPEDSSIYLCSVEDRATGINQGYTFGSGTRLTVV.

This clonotype was seen more than once but under ten times. The chain carries TRBV6-5 and TRBJ2-3, with D unclear. This CDR3 is built from 13 residues. Per the germline V gene, CDR1 is MNHEY and CDR2 is SVGAGI. The V end was cut by 2 bases, the J end by 0 bases, with 3 bases between. The CDR3 bases are TGTGCCAGCAGTTACCGAAGCACAGATACGCAGTATTTT. Protein sequence: CASSYRSTDTQYF.

This clonotype has a single count. This chain connects TRBV30 to TRBJ2-5, with D perhaps matching TRBD1 (6 bases). Germline lookup yields CDR1 GTSNPN and CDR2 SVGIG (reference sequence). Trimming shortened V by 3 bases and J by 5 bases, and 19 bases separated the two germline ends. The CDR3 is 15 amino acids. The CDR3 protein is CAWRLDRPSRETQYF. The CDR3 DNA reads as TGTGCCTGGAGGCTCGACAGGCCCAGCCGTGAGACCCAGTACTTC.

The table lists this clonotype with a count of one. The chain employs TRBV29-1 and TRBJ2-3; 9 bases line up with TRBD1. There are 14 residues in the CDR3. Trimming took 7 bases from V and 0 from J; bases not matched to a gene: 5. Germline values: CDR1 SQVTM, CDR2 ANQGSEA. CDR3: CSADRGTSTDTQYF. In nucleotides, the CDR3 is TGCAGCGCGGACAGGGGAACTAGCACAGATACGCAGTATTTT.

This chain uses TRBV30 with TRBJ2-7, with 14 bases identical to TRBD2. This CDR3 is 17 amino acids long. The trim removed 4 bases at V and 0 bases at J, leaving 8 bases unmatched. CDR1 is GTSNPN and CDR2 is SVGIG in the germline V gene (reference sequence). CDR3 nucleotide sequence: TGTGCCTGGACCCCGGGACTAGCGGGAGCCACCTCCTACGAGCAGTACTTC. Translation: CAWTPGLAGATSYEQYF.

As regards this clonotype: The junction and the germline gene differ at one end; a read error may be behind it. V usage is TRBV6-5 and J usage is TRBJ2-2, with D unresolved. Germline V CDR1 and CDR2: MNHEY, SVGAGI. This CDR3 region has 14 residues. The CDR3 DNA is TGTGCCAGCAGTTTCTTGCCGGATACCGGAGAGCTGTTTTTT. Its protein product is CASSFLPDTGELFF.

CDR3 residues: CSAQDSSFETQYF. For the CDR3, the DNA is TGCAGCGCTCAGGACAGCAGTTTCGAGACCCAGTACTTC. The chain employs TRBV29-1 and TRBJ2-5; perhaps TRBD1 as D (6 bases). Trimming cost V 7 bases and J 5 bases, with 17 bases left between them. The CDR3 length is 13 residues. The germline V gene encodes CDR1 SQVTM and CDR2 ANQGSEA. Variable domain in full (rest from reference TRBV29-1 and TRBJ2-5): SAVISQKPSRDICQRGTSLTIQCQVDSQVTMMFWYRQQPGQSLTLIATANQGSEATYESGFVIDKFPISRPNLTFSTLTVSNMSPEDSSIYLCSAQDSSFETQYFGPGTRLLVL.

This sequence joins TRBV4-1 and TRBJ2-7, with D perhaps being TRBD1 or TRBD2 (5 bases each). The CDR3 loop spans 16 amino acids. Germline values: CDR1 MGHRA, CDR2 YSYEKL. Trimming pared 1 base from V and 3 bases from J, leaving 16 bases between. The DNA of the CDR3 is TGCGCCAGCAGCCAAGGGGGCGGCCGGGAAAGCTACGAGCAGTACTTC. Translation gives CASSQGGGRESYEQYF.

V usage is TRBV12-3 or TRBV12-4 and J usage is TRBJ2-7, with 11 bases that match TRBD2. V dropped 1 base and J dropped 6; count of bases not matched to a gene: 8. The CDR3 spans 16 residues. The CDR3 DNA sequence: TGTGCCAGCAGTTTAGACTGGCGTCTAGCGGGAGGCGAGCAGTACTTC. The encoded protein is CASSLDWRLAGGEQYF.

J is TRBJ2-5 and V is TRBV29-1; D possibly corresponds to TRBD2 (6 bases). Germline loops: CDR1 SQVTM, CDR2 ANQGSEA. CDR3 length: 12 amino acids. In DNA form, the CDR3 reads TGCACCGCGACCGGGAGTTGGGAGACCCAGTACTTC. Translated, it gives CTATGSWETQYF.

The genes are TRBV19 and TRBJ2-3, with TRBD2 matching over 14 bases. The CDR3 loop spans 20 amino acids. Germline values: CDR1 LNHDA, CDR2 SQIVND (reference sequence). J lost 5 bases, V lost 10 bases, and 23 bases had no gene match. The CDR3 region is CATSQGLAGVDPSVGDTQYF. The CDR3 DNA follows: TGTGCCACTTCGCAGGGACTAGCGGGAGTAGACCCCAGTGTGGGAGATACGCAGTATTTT.

The rearrangement joins TRBV10-3 to TRBJ2-7, with a tentative D call TRBD2 (6 bases). This CDR3 is built from 14 residues. CDR1 ENHRY and CDR2 SYGVKD come from the germline V gene. V was cut by 6 bases and J by 2 bases, with 14 bases left in between. The CDR3, as DNA: TGTGCCATCAGAGGCCGGACTAAAGCCTACGAGCAGTACTTC. This translates into CAIRGRTKAYEQYF.

The sample holds a few counts of this clonotype. V is TRBV29-1 and J is TRBJ2-7, with unresolved D. Germline CDR1 is SQVTM and CDR2 is ANQGSEA. The CDR3 loop spans 13 amino acids. The V end was cut by 5 bases, the J end by 1 base, with 12 bases between. DNA for the CDR3: TGCAGCGTTACCTACGCGGCGTCCTACGAGCAGTACTTC. Translation: CSVTYAASYEQYF.